The source of this TCR beta chain is a study of early T cells in non-severe SARS-CoV-2 infection. Across the study: The study sequenced bulk RNA from unsorted whole blood, with chains unpaired. Study-wide results and caveats: Clonotype matching in VDJdb favored anti-spike CD8 responses and did not capture private and CD4 specificities.

This clonotype was counted many times. Antigen: not known. Unique molecular identifier tags were affixed to discrete cDNA molecules. TCRdb redid the calling of the 5' RACE reads with MiXCR, one entry per CDR3 protein. Found here are 97,000 or so distinct CDR3 sequences, approximately 9.9% of them singletons; the top ten hold roughly 4.5%. The germline gives CDR1 SGHAT, CDR2 FQNNGV. The CDR3 contains 16 residues. Trimming removed 1 base from V and 1 base from J, with 13 bases in between. This chain uses TRBV11-2 with TRBJ1-1; D gene unclear. The receptor was isolated from an adult who was a healthcare worker with PCR-confirmed SARS-CoV-2 infection or an uninfected control (not recorded which). The starting material was whole blood, obtained at baseline. CDR3 loop: CASSLGIGPENTEAFF. The CDR3, as DNA: TGTGCCAGCAGCTTAGGGATAGGGCCGGAGAACACTGAAGCTTTCTTT.